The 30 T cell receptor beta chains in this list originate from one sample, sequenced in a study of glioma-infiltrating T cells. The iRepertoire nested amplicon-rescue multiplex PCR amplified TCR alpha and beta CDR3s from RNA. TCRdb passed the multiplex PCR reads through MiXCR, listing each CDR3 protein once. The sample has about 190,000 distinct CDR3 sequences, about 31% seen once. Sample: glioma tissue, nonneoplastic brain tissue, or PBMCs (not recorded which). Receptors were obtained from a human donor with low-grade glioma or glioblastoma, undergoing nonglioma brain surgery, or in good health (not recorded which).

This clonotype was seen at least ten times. This CDR3 reads CASSQARYEQYF. The CDR3 DNA reads as TGTGCCAGCAGCCAAGCTCGGTACGAGCAGTACTTC. The chain recombines TRBV3-1 with TRBJ2-7, with D unclear. Deletions cut 1 base from V and 4 bases from J, with 5 bases between. Germline CDR1 reads LGHDT; CDR2 reads YNNKEL (reference sequence). The CDR3 is 12 residues long.

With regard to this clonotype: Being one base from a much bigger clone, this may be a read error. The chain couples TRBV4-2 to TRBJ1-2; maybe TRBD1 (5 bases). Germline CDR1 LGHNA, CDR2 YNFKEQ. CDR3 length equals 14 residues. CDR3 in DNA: TGTGCCAGCAGCCAAGGGGGGGGTGGCTATGGCTACGCCTTC. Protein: CASSQGGGGYGYAF.

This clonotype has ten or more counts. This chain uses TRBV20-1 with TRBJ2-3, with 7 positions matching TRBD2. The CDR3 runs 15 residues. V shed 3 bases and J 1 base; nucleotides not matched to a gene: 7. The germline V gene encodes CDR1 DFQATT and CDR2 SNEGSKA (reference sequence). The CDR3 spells CSASIPSGGTDTQYF. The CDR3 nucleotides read TGCAGTGCTAGTATCCCTAGCGGTGGCACAGATACGCAGTATTTT.

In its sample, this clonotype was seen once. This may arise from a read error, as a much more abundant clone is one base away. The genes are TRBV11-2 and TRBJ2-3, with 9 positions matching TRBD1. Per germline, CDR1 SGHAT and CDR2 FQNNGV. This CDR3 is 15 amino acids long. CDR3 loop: CASSLVGTGTDMQYF. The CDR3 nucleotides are TGTGCCAGCAGCTTAGTTGGGACAGGGACAGATATGCAGTATTTT.

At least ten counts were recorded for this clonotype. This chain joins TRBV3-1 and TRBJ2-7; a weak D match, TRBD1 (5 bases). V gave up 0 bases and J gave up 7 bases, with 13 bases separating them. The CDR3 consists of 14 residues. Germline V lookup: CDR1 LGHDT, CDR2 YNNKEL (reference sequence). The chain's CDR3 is CASSQDQQAWEQYF. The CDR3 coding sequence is TGTGCCAGCAGCCAAGATCAACAGGCCTGGGAGCAGTACTTC.

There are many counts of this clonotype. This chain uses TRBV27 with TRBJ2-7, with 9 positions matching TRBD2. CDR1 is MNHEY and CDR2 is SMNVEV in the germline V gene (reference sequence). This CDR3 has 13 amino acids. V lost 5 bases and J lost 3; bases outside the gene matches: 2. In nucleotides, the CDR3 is TGTGCCAGCAGTGGACTAGCGTTCTACGAGCAGTACTTC. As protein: CASSGLAFYEQYF.

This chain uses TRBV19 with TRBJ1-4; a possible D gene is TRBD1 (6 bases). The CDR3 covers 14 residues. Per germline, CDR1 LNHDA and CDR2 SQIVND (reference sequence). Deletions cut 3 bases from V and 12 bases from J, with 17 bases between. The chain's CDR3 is CASSIWGAKEELFF. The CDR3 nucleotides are TGTGCCAGTAGTATTTGGGGGGCAAAGGAAGAACTGTTTTTT.

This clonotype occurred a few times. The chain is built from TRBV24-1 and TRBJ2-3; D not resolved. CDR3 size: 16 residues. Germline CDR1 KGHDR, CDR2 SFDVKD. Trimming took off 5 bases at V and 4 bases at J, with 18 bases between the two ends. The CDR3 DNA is TGTGCCACCAGTGGACCCGCGATGCCAAGTCCAGATACGCAGTATTTT. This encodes CATSGPAMPSPDTQYF.

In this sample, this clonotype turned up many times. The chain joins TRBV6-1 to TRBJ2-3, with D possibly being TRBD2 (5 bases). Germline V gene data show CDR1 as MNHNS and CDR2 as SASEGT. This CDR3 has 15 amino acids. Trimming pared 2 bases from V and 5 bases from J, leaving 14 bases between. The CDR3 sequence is CASSEYRGIGDTQYF. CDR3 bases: TGTGCCAGCAGTGAATACCGGGGAATCGGAGATACGCAGTATTTT.

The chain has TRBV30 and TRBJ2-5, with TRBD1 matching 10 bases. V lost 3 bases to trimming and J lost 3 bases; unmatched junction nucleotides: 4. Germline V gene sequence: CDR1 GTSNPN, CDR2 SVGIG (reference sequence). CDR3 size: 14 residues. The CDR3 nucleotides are TGTGCCTGGAGCGCCGGGACAGGGGAAGAGACCCAGTACTTC. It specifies CAWSAGTGEETQYF.

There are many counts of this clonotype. The CDR3 region is CASSSTRRETQYF. Written as DNA, the CDR3 is TGTGCCAGCAGCTCGACTAGGCGGGAGACCCAGTACTTC. The chain uses TRBV5-4 and TRBJ2-5, with a possible D match to TRBD2 (6 bases). The CDR3 covers 13 residues. V lost 3 bases, J lost 5 bases, and 11 bases lay in between. Germline CDR1 reads SGHNT; CDR2 reads YYREEE (reference sequence).

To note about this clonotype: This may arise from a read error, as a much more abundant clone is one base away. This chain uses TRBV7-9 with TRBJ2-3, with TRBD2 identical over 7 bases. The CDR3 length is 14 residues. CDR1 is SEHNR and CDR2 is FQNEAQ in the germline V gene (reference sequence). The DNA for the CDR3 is TGTGCCAGCTTGACAGCGGAGGGGAGGGATACGCTGTATTTT. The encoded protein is CASLTAEGRDTLYF.

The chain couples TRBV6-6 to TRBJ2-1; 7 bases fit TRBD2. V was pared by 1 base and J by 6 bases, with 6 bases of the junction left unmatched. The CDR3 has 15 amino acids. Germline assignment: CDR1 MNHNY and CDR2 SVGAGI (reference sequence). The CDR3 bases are TGTGCCAGCAGTTACTGGGCGGGAGTGGTCAATGAGCAGTTCTTC. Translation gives CASSYWAGVVNEQFF.

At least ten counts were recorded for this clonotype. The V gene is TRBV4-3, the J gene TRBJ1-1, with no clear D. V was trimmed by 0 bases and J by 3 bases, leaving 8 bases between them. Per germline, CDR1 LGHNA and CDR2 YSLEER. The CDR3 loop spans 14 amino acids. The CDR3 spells CASSQETRYTEAFF. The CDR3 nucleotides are TGCGCCAGCAGCCAAGAAACGCGGTACACTGAAGCTTTCTTT.

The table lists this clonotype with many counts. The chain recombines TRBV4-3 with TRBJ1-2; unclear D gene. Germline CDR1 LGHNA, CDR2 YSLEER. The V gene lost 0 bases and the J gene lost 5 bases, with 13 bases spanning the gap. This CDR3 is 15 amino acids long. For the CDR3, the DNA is TGCGCCAGCAGCCAAGATTCGGCCGGACTATATGGCTACACCTTC. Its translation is CASSQDSAGLYGYTF.

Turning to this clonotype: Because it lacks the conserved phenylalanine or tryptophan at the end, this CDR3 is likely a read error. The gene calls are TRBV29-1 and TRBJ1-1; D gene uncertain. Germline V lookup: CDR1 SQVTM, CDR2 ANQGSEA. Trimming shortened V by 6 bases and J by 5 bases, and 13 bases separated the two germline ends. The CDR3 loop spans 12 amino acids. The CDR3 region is CSVSQVGTEAFL. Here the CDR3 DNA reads TGCAGCGTGTCCCAGGTGGGAACTGAAGCTTTCCTT.

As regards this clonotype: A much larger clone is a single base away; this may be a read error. This chain's CDR3 is CASSLAVGVQETEYF. The DNA for the CDR3 is TGTGCCAGCAGCTTAGCGGTGGGGGTACAAGAGACCGAGTACTTC. The chain combines TRBV7-2 with TRBJ2-5; D is possibly TRBD1 or TRBD2 (5 bases each). Germline CDR1 is SGHTA and CDR2 is FQGNSA. This CDR3 spans 15 amino acids.

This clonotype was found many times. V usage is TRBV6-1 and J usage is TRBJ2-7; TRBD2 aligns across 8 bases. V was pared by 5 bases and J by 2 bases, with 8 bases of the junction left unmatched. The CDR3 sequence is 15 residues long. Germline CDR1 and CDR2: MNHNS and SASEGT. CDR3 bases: TGTGCCAGCAGTTATTCTACTAGCGGAGCCTACGAGCAGTACTTC. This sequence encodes CASSYSTSGAYEQYF.

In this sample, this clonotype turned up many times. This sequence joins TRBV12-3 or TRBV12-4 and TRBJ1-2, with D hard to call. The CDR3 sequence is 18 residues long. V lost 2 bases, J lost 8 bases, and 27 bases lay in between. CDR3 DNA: TGTGCCAGCAGTTTAATTTGGATAGAGGGCGCGGGGTTGAGGGGCTACACCTTC. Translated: CASSLIWIEGAGLRGYTF.

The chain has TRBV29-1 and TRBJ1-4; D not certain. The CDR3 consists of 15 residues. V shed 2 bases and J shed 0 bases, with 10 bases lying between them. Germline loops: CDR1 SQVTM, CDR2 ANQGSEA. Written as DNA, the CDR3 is TGCAGCGTTGAACCACAAGGGACAACTAATGAAAAACTGTTTTTT. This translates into CSVEPQGTTNEKLFF.

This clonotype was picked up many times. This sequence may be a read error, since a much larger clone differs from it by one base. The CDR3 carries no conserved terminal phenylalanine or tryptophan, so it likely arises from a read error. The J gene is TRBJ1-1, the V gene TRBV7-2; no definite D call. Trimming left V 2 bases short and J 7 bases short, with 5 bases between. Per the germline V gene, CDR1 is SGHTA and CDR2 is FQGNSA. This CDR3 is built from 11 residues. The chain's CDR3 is CASSLWSEAFS. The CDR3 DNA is TGTGCCAGCAGCTTATGGAGTGAAGCTTTCTCT.

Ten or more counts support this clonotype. For the CDR3, the DNA is TGTGCCAGCAGTCTAGGGACAGGGTATGAAAAACTGTTTTTT. Translation gives CASSLGTGYEKLFF. This chain joins TRBV28 and TRBJ1-4, with 9 bases that match TRBD1. In germline, CDR1 is MDHEN, CDR2 SYDVKM. V was pared by 5 bases and J by 6 bases, with 4 bases of the junction left unmatched. The CDR3 is made up of 14 amino acids.

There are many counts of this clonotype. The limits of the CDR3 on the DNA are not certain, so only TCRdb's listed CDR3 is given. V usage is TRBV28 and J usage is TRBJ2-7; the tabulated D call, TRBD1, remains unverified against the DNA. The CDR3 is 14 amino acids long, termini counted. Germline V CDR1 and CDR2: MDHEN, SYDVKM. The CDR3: CASSTSGRSYEQYF.

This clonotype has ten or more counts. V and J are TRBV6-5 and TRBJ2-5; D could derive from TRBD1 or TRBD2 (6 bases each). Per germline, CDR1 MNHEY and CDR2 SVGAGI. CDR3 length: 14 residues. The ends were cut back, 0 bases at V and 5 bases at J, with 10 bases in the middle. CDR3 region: CASSYSGGSETQYF. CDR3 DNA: TGTGCCAGCAGTTACTCGGGGGGCTCTGAGACCCAGTACTTC.

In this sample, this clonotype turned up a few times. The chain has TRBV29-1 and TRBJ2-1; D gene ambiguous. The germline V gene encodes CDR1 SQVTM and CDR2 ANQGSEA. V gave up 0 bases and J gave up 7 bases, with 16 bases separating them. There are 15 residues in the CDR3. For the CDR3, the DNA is TGCAGCGTTGAAGATTATTATGGCGTGATGAATGAGCAGTTCTTC. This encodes CSVEDYYGVMNEQFF.

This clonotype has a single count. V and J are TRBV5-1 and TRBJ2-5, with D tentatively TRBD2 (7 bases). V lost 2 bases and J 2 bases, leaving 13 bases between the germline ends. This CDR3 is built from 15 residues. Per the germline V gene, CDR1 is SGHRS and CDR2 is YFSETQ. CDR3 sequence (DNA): TGCGCCAGCAGCTTTGACGCGGGGGCTCAAGAGACCCAGTACTTC. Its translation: CASSFDAGAQETQYF.

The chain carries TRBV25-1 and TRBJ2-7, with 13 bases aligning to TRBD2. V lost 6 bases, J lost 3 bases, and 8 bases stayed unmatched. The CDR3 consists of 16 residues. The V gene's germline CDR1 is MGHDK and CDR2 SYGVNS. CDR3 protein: CASSGTSGTLNYEQYF. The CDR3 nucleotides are TGTGCCAGCAGCGGGACTAGCGGGACCCTAAACTACGAGCAGTACTTC.

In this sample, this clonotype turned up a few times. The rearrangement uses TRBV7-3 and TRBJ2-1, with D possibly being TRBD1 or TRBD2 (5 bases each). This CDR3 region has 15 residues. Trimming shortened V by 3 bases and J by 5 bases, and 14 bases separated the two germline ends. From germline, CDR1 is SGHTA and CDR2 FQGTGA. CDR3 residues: CASSLGRLGDNEQFF. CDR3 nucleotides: TGTGCCAGCAGCTTGGGACGCCTGGGGGACAATGAGCAGTTCTTC. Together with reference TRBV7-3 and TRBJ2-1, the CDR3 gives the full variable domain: GAGVSQTPSNKVTEKGKYVELRCDPISGHTALYWYRQSLGQGPEFLIYFQGTGAADDSGLPNDRFFAVRPEGSVSTLKIQRTERGDSAVYLCASSLGRLGDNEQFFGPGTRLTVL.

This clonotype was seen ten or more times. The CDR3 region has the DNA TGTGCCAGCAGCTTAACCAGGGGTGGGGATCAGCCCCAGCATTTT. Translation: CASSLTRGGDQPQHF. The rearrangement uses TRBV7-2 and TRBJ1-5; D is perhaps TRBD1 (6 bases). Per the germline V gene, CDR1 is SGHTA and CDR2 is FQGNSA. CDR3 length: 15 amino acids. V was shortened by 2 bases and J by 5 bases, with 13 bases between the two germline ends.

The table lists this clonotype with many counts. CDR3 residues: CASSIWVDGYTF. CDR3 sequence (DNA): TGTGCCAGTAGTATATGGGTGGATGGCTACACCTTC. The chain combines TRBV19 with TRBJ1-2; the D is unclear. In germline, CDR1 is LNHDA, CDR2 SQIVND (reference sequence). V lost 2 bases to trimming and J lost 6 bases, with 7 bases between them. The CDR3 runs to 12 residues.